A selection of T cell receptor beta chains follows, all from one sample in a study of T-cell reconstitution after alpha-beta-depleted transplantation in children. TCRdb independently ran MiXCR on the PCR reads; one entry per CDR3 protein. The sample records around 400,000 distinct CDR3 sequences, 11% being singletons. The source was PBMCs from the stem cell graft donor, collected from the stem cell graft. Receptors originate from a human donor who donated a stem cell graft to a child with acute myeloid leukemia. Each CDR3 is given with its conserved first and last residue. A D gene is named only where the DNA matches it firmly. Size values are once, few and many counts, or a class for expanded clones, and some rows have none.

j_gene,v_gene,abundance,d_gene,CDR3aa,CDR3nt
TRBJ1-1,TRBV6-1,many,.,CASSERGRAEAFF,TGTGCCAGCAGTGAAAGGGGCCGCGCTGAAGCTTTCTTT
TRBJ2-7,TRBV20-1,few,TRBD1,CTAIKQGASYEQYF,TGCACTGCTATAAAACAGGGGGCCTCCTACGAGCAGTACTTC
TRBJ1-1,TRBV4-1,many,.,CASSLTVNTEAFF,TGCGCCAGCAGCCTGACAGTGAACACTGAAGCTTTCTTT
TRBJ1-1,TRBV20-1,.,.,CSASPGPTDEAFF,TGCAGTGCTAGCCCGGGACCAACCGATGAAGCTTTCTTT
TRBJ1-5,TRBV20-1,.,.,CSAGNRVWSRNQPQHF,TGCAGTGCAGGAAATAGGGTATGGTCTCGCAATCAGCCCCAGCATTTT
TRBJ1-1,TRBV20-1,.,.,CSAIRQPNTEAFF,TGCAGTGCTATTCGCCAGCCGAACACTGAAGCTTTCTTT
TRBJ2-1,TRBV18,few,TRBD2,CASSPPGRGTYNEQFF,TGTGCCAGCTCACCACCCGGGCGGGGGACCTACAATGAGCAGTTCTTC
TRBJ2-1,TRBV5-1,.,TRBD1,CASSSPLGTGSKFADEQFF,TGCGCCAGCAGCTCCCCTCTCGGGACAGGGTCGAAATTCGCGGATGAGCAGTTCTTC
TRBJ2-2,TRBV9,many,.,CASRKFQGTTGELFF,TGTGCCAGCAGGAAGTTTCAGGGTACCACCGGGGAGCTGTTTTTT
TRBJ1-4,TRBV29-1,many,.,CSVEMDRGRSEKLFF,TGCAGCGTTGAAATGGATAGGGGACGAAGTGAAAAACTGTTTTTT
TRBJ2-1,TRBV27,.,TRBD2,CASSFTGVSSGFRNEQFF,TGTGCCAGCAGTTTTACGGGAGTGTCTAGCGGATTCCGCAATGAGCAGTTCTTC
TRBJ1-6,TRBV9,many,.,CASRRGEGGALHF,TGTGCCAGCAGACGGGGGGAAGGAGGGGCCCTCCACTTT
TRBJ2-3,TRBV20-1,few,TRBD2,CSATWAGGTDTQYF,TGCAGTGCTACCTGGGCGGGAGGGACAGATACGCAGTATTTT
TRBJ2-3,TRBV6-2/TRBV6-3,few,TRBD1,CASRIQRGPRTDTQYF,TGTGCCAGCAGAATACAGAGGGGGCCTCGCACAGATACGCAGTATTTT
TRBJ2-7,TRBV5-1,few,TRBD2,CASSDPPHRLAGGLHYEQYF,TGCGCCAGCAGCGACCCCCCCCACCGACTAGCGGGAGGGCTCCACTACGAGCAGTACTTC
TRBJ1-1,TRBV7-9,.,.,CASGGELYTEAFF,TGTGCCAGTGGGGGGGAATTGTACACTGAAGCTTTCTTT
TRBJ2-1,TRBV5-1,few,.,CASSLALDNEQFF,TGCGCCAGCAGCTTGGCACTGGACAATGAGCAGTTCTTC
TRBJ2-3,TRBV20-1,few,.,CSARSWADTQYF,TGCAGTGCTAGATCCTGGGCAGATACGCAGTATTTT
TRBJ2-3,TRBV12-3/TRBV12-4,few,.,CASSRGSGADTQYF,TGTGCCAGCAGCCGAGGGAGTGGCGCAGATACGCAGTATTTT